These 9 T cell receptor beta chains originate from one sample sequenced in a study of blood T cell repertoires in COVID-19. The method was immunoSEQ multiplex PCR; TCRdb's version includes in-frame clones alone and lacks a portion of them. The table has around 290,000 clones, 80% to 95% seen once. The specimen was PBMCs or T cells enriched from blood (not recorded which). These receptors all stem from a woman under 40 who had recovered from COVID-19.

The chain joins TRBV4-1 to TRBJ1-2; D is possibly TRBD1 (6 bases). From germline, CDR1 is MGHRA and CDR2 YSYEKL. The CDR3 consists of 14 residues. V lost 4 bases to trimming and J lost 3 bases, with 12 bases between them. The CDR3 protein is CASSPETGYYGYTF. The CDR3 region has the DNA TGCGCCAGCAGCCCCGAGACAGGCTACTATGGCTACACCTTC.

The V call is TRBV28, the J call TRBJ1-5; 9 bases are a match to TRBD1. The CDR3 runs to 15 residues. Unmatched junction bases numbered 8, after V lost 5 bases and J lost 6 bases. CDR1 and CDR2 from the germline V gene are MDHEN and SYDVKM. CDR3 bases: TGTGCCAGCAGTCCCCGGACAGGGGAAGGTCAGCCCCAGCATTTT. As protein: CASSPRTGEGQPQHF.

This chain connects TRBV5-1 to TRBJ2-1, with 12 nucleotides matching TRBD2. Germline CDR1 and CDR2: SGHRS and YFSETQ. This CDR3 region has 18 residues. J gave up 0 bases and V 4 bases, and 8 bases lay outside the gene matches. CDR3 protein: CASSPGLAGPSSYNEQFF. DNA of the CDR3: TGCGCCAGCAGCCCCGGACTAGCGGGACCGAGCTCCTACAATGAGCAGTTCTTC.

This sequence joins TRBV3-1 (or the pseudogene TRBV3-2) and TRBJ1-1; D is ambiguous. CDR3 size: 17 residues. V lost 2 bases to trimming and J lost 3 bases, with 19 bases between them. Germline V gives CDR1 LGHDT, CDR2 YNNKEL (reference sequence). CDR3 sequence: CASSQHGRLSTDTEAFF. The CDR3 DNA sequence: TGTGCCAGCAGCCAACACGGCCGACTGTCGACGGACACTGAAGCTTTCTTT.

The gene calls are TRBV11-2 and TRBJ2-2, with D uncertain. Germline-derived CDR1 and CDR2 are SGHAT and FQNNGV. V lost 2 bases to trimming and J lost 0 bases, with 7 bases between them. The CDR3 is 15 residues long. CDR3 amino acids: CASSLTSANTGELFF. CDR3 bases: TGTGCCAGCAGCTTAACGAGCGCGAACACCGGGGAGCTGTTTTTT.

The J gene is TRBJ1-5, the V gene TRBV19, with 7 bases matching TRBD1. Looked up from germline, CDR1 is LNHDA and CDR2 is SQIVND (reference sequence). The ends lost 4 bases at V and 5 bases at J; junction bases unmatched: 8. This CDR3 region has 15 residues. Written as DNA, the CDR3 is TGTGCCAGTAGTACTAGACAGGGAGGTGATCAGCCCCAGCATTTT. Translation gives CASSTRQGGDQPQHF.

The chain employs TRBV7-9 and TRBJ2-5; unclear D gene. The V and J ends lost 5 bases and 4 bases respectively, with 8 bases between them. CDR1 and CDR2 (germline): SEHNR, FQNEAQ (reference sequence). The CDR3 has 12 amino acids. In nucleotides, the CDR3 is TGTGCCAGCAGCGAAACTCTAGAGACCCAGTACTTC. Residues: CASSETLETQYF. Based on the CDR3 plus reference TRBV7-9 and TRBJ2-5, the full variable domain is DTGVSQNPRHKITKRGQNVTFRCDPISEHNRLYWYRQTLGQGPEFLTYFQNEAQLEKSRLLSDRFSAERPKGSFSTLEIQRTEQGDSAMYLCASSETLETQYFGPGTRLLVL.

CDR3 sequence (DNA): TGTGCCAGCAAAGGGGTTGGCGGGGAGCTGTTTTTT. The encoded protein is CASKGVGGELFF. The chain links TRBV2 to TRBJ2-2; possibly TRBD1 for D (5 bases). V lost 7 bases to trimming and J lost 7 bases, with 10 bases between them. The V gene's germline CDR1 is SNHLY and CDR2 FYNNEI. The CDR3 contains 12 residues.

This rearrangement joins TRBV9 to TRBJ2-2; TRBD1 matches at 7 bases. Germline CDR1 and CDR2: SGDLS and YYNGEE. V was pared by 3 bases and J by 5 bases, with 13 bases of the junction left unmatched. CDR3 size: 17 residues. The DNA for the CDR3 is TGTGCCAGCAGCGCTCCCCTCATAGGGGGCGAAACCGGGGAGCTGTTTTTT. This gives the protein CASSAPLIGGETGELFF.